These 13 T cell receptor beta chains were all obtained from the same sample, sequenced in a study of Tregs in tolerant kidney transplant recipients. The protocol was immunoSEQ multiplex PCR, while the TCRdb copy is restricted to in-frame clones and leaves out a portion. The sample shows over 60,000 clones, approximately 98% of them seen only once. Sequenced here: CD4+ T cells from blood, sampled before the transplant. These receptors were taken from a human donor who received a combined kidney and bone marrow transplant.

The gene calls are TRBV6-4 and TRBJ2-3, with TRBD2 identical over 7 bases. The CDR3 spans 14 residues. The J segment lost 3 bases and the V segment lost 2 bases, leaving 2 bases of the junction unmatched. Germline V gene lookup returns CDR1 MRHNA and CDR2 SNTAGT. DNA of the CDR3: TGTGCCAGCAGTGACGGACTAGGAACAGATACGCAGTATTTT. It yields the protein CASSDGLGTDTQYF.

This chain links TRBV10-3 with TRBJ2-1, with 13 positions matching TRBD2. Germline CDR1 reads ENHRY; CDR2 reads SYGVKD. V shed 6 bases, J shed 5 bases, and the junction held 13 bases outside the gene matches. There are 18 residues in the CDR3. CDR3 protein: CAISGATSGRNPHNEQFF. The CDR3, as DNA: TGTGCCATCAGCGGTGCGACTAGCGGGAGGAACCCCCACAATGAGCAGTTCTTC.

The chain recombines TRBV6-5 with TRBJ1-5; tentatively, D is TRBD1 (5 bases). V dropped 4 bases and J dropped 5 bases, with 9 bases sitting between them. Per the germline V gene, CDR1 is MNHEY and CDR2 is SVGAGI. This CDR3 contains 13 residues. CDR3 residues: CASSFDRYQPQHF. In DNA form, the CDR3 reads TGTGCCAGCAGTTTCGACAGATATCAGCCCCAGCATTTT.

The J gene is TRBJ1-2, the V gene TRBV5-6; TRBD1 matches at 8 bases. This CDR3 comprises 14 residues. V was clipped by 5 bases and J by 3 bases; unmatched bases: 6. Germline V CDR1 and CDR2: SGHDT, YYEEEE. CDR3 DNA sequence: TGTGCCAGCAGGTACAGGGGGGTCGACTATGGCTACACCTTC. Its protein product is CASRYRGVDYGYTF.

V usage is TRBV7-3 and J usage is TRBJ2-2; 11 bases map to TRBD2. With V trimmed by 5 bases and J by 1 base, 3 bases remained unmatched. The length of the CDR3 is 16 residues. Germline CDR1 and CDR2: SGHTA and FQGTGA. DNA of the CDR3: TGTGCCAGCAGCCCCGGACTAGCGGGGAACACCGGGGAGCTGTTTTTT. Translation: CASSPGLAGNTGELFF. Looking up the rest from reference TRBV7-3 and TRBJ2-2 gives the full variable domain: GAGVSQTPSNKVTEKGKYVELRCDPISGHTALYWYRQSLGQGPEFLIYFQGTGAADDSGLPNDRFFAVRPEGSVSTLKIQRTERGDSAVYLCASSPGLAGNTGELFFGEGSRLTVL.

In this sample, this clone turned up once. The DNA of the CDR3 is TGTGCCAGTAGTCCCACCTCCGGGACTGGGTCCTACGAGCAGTACTTC. Its protein product is CASSPTSGTGSYEQYF. The chain couples TRBV19 to TRBJ2-7, with D possibly TRBD2 on 6 matching bases. Trimming shortened V by 5 bases and J by 1 base, and 18 bases separated the two germline ends. CDR1 and CDR2 (germline): LNHDA, SQIVND (reference sequence). The CDR3 runs 16 residues.

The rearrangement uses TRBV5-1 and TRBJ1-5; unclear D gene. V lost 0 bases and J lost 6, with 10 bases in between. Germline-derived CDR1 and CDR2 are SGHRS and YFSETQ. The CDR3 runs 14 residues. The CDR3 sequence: CASSLDTGGQPQHF. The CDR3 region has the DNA TGCGCCAGCAGCTTGGACACGGGTGGTCAGCCCCAGCATTTT.

The CDR3 DNA reads TGTGCCAGCCGCAGAAAATTGCTTGGGGGGGACGCGAACACCGGGGAGCTGTTTTTT. It translates to CASRRKLLGGDANTGELFF. The rearrangement links TRBV7-2 to TRBJ2-2, with TRBD2 identical over 7 bases. Germline CDR1 reads SGHTA; CDR2 reads FQGNSA. This CDR3 comprises 19 residues. V shed 8 bases, J shed 0 bases, and the junction held 18 bases outside the gene matches.

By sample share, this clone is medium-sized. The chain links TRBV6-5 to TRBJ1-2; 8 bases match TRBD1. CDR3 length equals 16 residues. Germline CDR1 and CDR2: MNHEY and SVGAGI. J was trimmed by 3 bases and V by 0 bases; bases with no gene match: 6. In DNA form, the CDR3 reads TGTGCCAGCAGTTACTCGATGACAGGGGAATACTATGGCTACACCTTC. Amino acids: CASSYSMTGEYYGYTF.

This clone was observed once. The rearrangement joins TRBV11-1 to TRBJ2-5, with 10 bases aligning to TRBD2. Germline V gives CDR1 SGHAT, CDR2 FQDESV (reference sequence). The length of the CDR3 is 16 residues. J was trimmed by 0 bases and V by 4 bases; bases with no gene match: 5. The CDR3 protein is CASSYGLAENQETQYF. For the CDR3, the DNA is TGTGCCAGCAGCTACGGACTAGCGGAAAACCAAGAGACCCAGTACTTC.

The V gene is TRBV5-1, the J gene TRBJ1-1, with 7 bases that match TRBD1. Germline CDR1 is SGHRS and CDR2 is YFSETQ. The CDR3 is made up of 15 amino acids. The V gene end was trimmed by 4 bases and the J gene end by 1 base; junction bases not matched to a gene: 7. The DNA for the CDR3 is TGCGCCAGCAGCCCGTTACAGGGGTGGAACACTGAAGCTTTCTTT. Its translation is CASSPLQGWNTEAFF. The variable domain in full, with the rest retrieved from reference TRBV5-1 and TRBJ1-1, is KAGVTQTPRYLIKTRGQQVTLSCSPISGHRSVSWYQQTPGQGLQFLFEYFSETQRNKGNFPGRFSGRQFSNSRSEMNVSTLELGDSALYLCASSPLQGWNTEAFFGQGTRLTVV.

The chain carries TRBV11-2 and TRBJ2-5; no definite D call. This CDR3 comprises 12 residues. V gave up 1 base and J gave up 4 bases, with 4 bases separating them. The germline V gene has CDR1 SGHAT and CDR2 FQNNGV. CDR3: CASSLVVETQYF. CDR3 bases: TGTGCCAGCAGCTTAGTCGTAGAGACCCAGTACTTC.

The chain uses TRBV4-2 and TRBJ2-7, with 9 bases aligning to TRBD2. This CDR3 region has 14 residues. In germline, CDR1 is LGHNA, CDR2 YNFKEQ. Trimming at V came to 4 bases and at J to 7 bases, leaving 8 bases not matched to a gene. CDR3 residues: CASSRGAGGEEQYF. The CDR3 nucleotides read TGTGCCAGCAGCCGCGGAGCGGGAGGAGAAGAGCAGTACTTC.